The 15 T cell receptor beta chains below come from one sample, sequenced in a study of neurological immune-mediated disorders. TCRdb re-derived calls from the 5' RACE reads in MiXCR, one entry per CDR3 protein. The repertoire has around 44,000 distinct CDR3 sequences, 2.5% of them found once; the top ten carry 9.5% to 15%. The sequencing input was PBMCs. The receptors derive from a man aged 30 to 39 with multiple sclerosis.

This clonotype was recorded at least ten times. The V gene is TRBV20-1, the J gene TRBJ2-4, with 9 nucleotides matching TRBD1. The CDR3 loop spans 14 amino acids. The trim removed 8 bases at V and 1 base at J, leaving 6 bases unmatched. CDR1 and CDR2 (germline): DFQATT, SNEGSKA (reference sequence). The CDR3 is CSNRGRSAKNIQYF. The CDR3, as DNA: TGCAGTAACAGGGGGCGGTCGGCCAAAAACATTCAGTACTTC.

This clonotype was observed at least ten times. This rearrangement joins TRBV5-1 to TRBJ1-5, with no clear D. The CDR3 contains 15 residues. Trimming left V 1 base short and J 6 bases short, with 14 bases between. CDR1 is SGHRS, CDR2 YFSETQ, per germline. The CDR3, as DNA: TGCGCCAGCAGCTTGAACGAGGGTATAGGTCAGCCCCAGCATTTT. It yields the protein CASSLNEGIGQPQHF.

This chain uses TRBV7-2 with TRBJ1-3; no firm D call. This CDR3 is built from 12 residues. Germline V gives CDR1 SGHTA, CDR2 FQGNSA. The V gene lost 5 bases and the J gene lost 4 bases, with 6 bases spanning the gap. CDR3 nucleotide sequence: TGTGCCAGCAGCATGAGAGGAAACACCATATATTTT. Residues: CASSMRGNTIYF. The whole variable domain, remainder taken from reference TRBV7-2 and TRBJ1-3, is GAGVSQSPSNKVTEKGKDVELRCDPISGHTALYWYRQSLGQGLEFLIYFQGNSAPDKSGLPSDRFSAERTGGSVSTLTIQRTQQEDSAVYLCASSMRGNTIYFGEGSWLTVV.

This clonotype was observed at least ten times. The chain has TRBV28 and TRBJ2-7; D perhaps matches TRBD2 (6 bases). V lost 7 bases, J lost 4 bases, and 17 bases lay in between. This CDR3 spans 14 amino acids. CDR1 and CDR2 from the germline V gene are MDHEN and SYDVKM. CDR3 sequence (DNA): TGTGCCAGCACCCTCGTGGGGGGTTCGTACGAGCAGTACTTC. Residues: CASTLVGGSYEQYF.

There are many counts of this clonotype. V gene TRBV12-3 or TRBV12-4 combines with J gene TRBJ2-3, with 10 bases lining up with TRBD2. The length of the CDR3 is 19 residues. J was trimmed by 0 bases and V by 3 bases; bases with no gene match: 12. This CDR3 reads CASSFRLTSGVGSTDTQYF. In DNA, the CDR3 is TGTGCCAGCAGTTTTCGTTTAACTAGCGGGGTGGGGAGCACAGATACGCAGTATTTT.

In its sample, this clonotype was seen many times. This chain joins TRBV7-9 and TRBJ1-2; D is ambiguous. Trimming cost V 1 base and J 5 bases, with 8 bases left between them. The CDR3 length is 13 residues. Germline CDR1 reads SEHNR; CDR2 reads FQNEAQ (reference sequence). The CDR3, as DNA: TGTGCCAGCAGCTTAGAGGGTGCTTATGGCTACACCTTC. Its protein is CASSLEGAYGYTF.

The V gene is TRBV7-2, the J gene TRBJ1-5, with unresolved D. The germline V gene has CDR1 SGHTA and CDR2 FQGNSA. This CDR3 is built from 14 residues. Between the trimmed V and J ends, which lost 7 bases and 7 bases, there was a span of 17 bases. The CDR3 DNA reads TGTGCCAGCAACCTAAACCGGGATCGCCAGCCCCAGCATTTT. It specifies CASNLNRDRQPQHF. Together with reference TRBV7-2 and TRBJ1-5, the CDR3 gives the full variable domain: GAGVSQSPSNKVTEKGKDVELRCDPISGHTALYWYRQSLGQGLEFLIYFQGNSAPDKSGLPSDRFSAERTGGSVSTLTIQRTQQEDSAVYLCASNLNRDRQPQHFGDGTRLSIL.

At least ten counts were recorded for this clonotype. The genes are TRBV11-2 and TRBJ2-7; D is possibly TRBD2 (5 bases). Germline lookup yields CDR1 SGHAT and CDR2 FQNNGV. Trimming removed 1 base at V and 3 bases at J, with 25 bases between. The CDR3 runs to 19 residues. DNA of the CDR3: TGTGCCAGCAGCTTAGCCCCCCCTGTCCGGGGAGCACCAGGCTACGAGCAGTACTTC. Protein product: CASSLAPPVRGAPGYEQYF.

This clonotype was found many times. This sequence joins TRBV20-1 and TRBJ2-5, with TRBD1 matching 10 bases. CDR1 is DFQATT and CDR2 is SNEGSKA in the germline V gene (reference sequence). This CDR3 has 15 amino acids. The J segment lost 5 bases and the V segment lost 7 bases, leaving 13 bases of the junction unmatched. The CDR3 here is CSGTTGTGEWETQYF. The CDR3 DNA reads TGCAGTGGCACTACCGGGACAGGGGAGTGGGAGACCCAGTACTTC.

In its sample, this clonotype was seen many times. The chain's CDR3 is CASSLISGRQETQYF. The CDR3 DNA is TGTGCCAGCAGCTTAATTAGCGGGAGACAAGAGACCCAGTACTTC. The J gene is TRBJ2-5, the V gene TRBV7-3; TRBD2 matches at 9 bases. Germline V CDR1 and CDR2: SGHTA, FQGTGA. The junction had 2 bases not matched to a gene; V was cut back by 1 base and J by 2 bases. The CDR3 extends over 15 amino acids.

This clonotype was seen at least ten times. The chain carries TRBV7-7 and TRBJ2-1, with D unresolved. Germline values: CDR1 SSHAT, CDR2 FNYEAQ (reference sequence). Trimming removed 0 bases from V and 0 bases from J, with 6 bases in between. CDR3 size: 15 residues. The CDR3 here is CASSLASSSYNEQFF. Written as DNA, the CDR3 is TGTGCCAGCAGCTTAGCCAGCTCCTCCTACAATGAGCAGTTCTTC.

There are many counts of this clonotype. The rearrangement links TRBV28 to TRBJ2-7; D may be TRBD1 (6 bases). Germline V gene data show CDR1 as MDHEN and CDR2 as SYDVKM. The CDR3 totals 14 residues. The ends were cut back, 7 bases at V and 2 bases at J, with 15 bases in the middle. The DNA for the CDR3 is TGTGCCAGCAATACGGGACATAAAGCCTACGAGCAGTACTTC. Its protein product is CASNTGHKAYEQYF.

This clonotype showed up many times. CDR3 in DNA: TGTGCCAGCTCACCACTTTCCACAGGGGGGAACACTGAAGCTTTCTTT. Its protein is CASSPLSTGGNTEAFF. The chain has TRBV18 and TRBJ1-1, with 8 nucleotides matching TRBD1. This CDR3 contains 16 residues. The ends lost 1 base at V and 1 base at J; junction bases unmatched: 5. Per germline, CDR1 KGHSH and CDR2 LQKENI. The full variable domain, completed using reference TRBV18 and TRBJ1-1, is NAGVMQNPRHLVRRRGQEARLRCSPMKGHSHVYWYRQLPEEGLKFMVYLQKENIIDESGMPKERFSAEFPKEGPSILRIQQVVRGDSAAYFCASSPLSTGGNTEAFFGQGTRLTVV.

This clonotype came up many times. The chain links TRBV7-2 to TRBJ2-3; D unclear. Germline V gene lookup returns CDR1 SGHTA and CDR2 FQGNSA. The CDR3 spans 13 residues. Deletions cut 0 bases from V and 2 bases from J, with 3 bases between. The CDR3 DNA reads as TGTGCCAGCAGCTTAGCTTACACAGATACGCAGTATTTT. Its protein product is CASSLAYTDTQYF.

This clonotype was counted ten times or more. This rearrangement joins TRBV27 to TRBJ1-2, with D unclear. Trimming took off 2 bases at V and 4 bases at J, with 8 bases between the two ends. The CDR3 runs to 13 residues. Looked up from germline, CDR1 is MNHEY and CDR2 is SMNVEV (reference sequence). CDR3: CASSLGVFYGYTF. CDR3 in DNA: TGTGCCAGCAGTTTAGGGGTTTTCTATGGCTACACCTTC.